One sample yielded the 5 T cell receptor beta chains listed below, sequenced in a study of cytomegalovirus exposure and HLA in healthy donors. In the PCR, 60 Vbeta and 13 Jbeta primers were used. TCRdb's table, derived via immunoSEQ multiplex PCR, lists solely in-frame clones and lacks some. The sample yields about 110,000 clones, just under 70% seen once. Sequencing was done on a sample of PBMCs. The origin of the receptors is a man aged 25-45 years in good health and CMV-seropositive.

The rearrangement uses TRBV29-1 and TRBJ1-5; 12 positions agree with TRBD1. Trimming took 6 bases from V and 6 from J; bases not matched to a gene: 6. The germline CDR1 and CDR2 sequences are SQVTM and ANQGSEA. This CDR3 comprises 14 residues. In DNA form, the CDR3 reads TGCAGCGTGACCGGGACAGGGGGCGGTCAGCCCCAGCATTTT. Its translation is CSVTGTGGGQPQHF.

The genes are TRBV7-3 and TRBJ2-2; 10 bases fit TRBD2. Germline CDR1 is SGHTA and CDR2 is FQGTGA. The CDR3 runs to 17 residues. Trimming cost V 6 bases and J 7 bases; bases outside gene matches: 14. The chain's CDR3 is CASRRTPGLALGGELFF. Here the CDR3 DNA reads TGTGCCAGCAGGCGAACACCGGGACTAGCGCTTGGCGGGGAGCTGTTTTTT.

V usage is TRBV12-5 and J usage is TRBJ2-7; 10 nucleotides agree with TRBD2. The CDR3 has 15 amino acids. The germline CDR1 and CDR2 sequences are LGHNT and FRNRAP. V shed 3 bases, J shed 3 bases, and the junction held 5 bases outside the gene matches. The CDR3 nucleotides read TGTGCTAGTGGTTTACCAGCGGGGGGGATCTACGAGCAGTACTTC. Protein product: CASGLPAGGIYEQYF.

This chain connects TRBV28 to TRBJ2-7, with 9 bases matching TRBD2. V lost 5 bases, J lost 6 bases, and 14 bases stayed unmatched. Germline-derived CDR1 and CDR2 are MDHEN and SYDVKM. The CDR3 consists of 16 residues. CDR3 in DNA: TGTGCCAGCAGTCCCCCCCTTTTAGCGGGGGCTTTCGAGCAGTACGTC. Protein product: CASSPPLLAGAFEQYV.

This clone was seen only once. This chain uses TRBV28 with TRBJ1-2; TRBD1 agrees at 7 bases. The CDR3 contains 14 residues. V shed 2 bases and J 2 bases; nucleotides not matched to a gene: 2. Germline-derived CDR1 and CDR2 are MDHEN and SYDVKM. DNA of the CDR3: TGTGCCAGCAGTTTAGTGGGACAGAACTATGGCTACACCTTC. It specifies CASSLVGQNYGYTF.